This T cell receptor (beta chain) appears in the sequencing data of a study of blood T cells in healthy people across ages. Study-wide points: It was held that diversity estimates obtained from one million T cells represented underestimates.

Germline values: CDR1 SGHVS, CDR2 FQNEAQ. V lost 4 bases to trimming and J lost 6 bases; unmatched junction nucleotides: 13. This CDR3 region has 16 residues. A J-beta primer mix and a sample-barcoded 5' primer were used in a second PCR of roughly 6 to 12 cycles. MiXCR was run by TCRdb on the 5' RACE reads, yielding one entry per CDR3 protein. In the table there are around 970,000 distinct CDR3 sequences, just over 50% of which are singletons. To note about this clonotype: What it binds is not known.

A minimum of 7 million PBMCs was isolated per sample. The chain has TRBV7-8 and TRBJ2-3, with TRBD2 matching over 7 bases. The clonotype was recovered from a woman aged 55-69 years in good health. Sequenced input: blood. CDR3 bases: TGTGCCAGCAGCTCAACCCTGGCGGGAGTTTCGGATACGCAGTATTTT. Protein: CASSSTLAGVSDTQYF.